This TCR beta chain was documented in a study of cytomegalovirus exposure and HLA in healthy donors. Per germline, CDR1 MGHRA and CDR2 YSYEKL. With 3 bases clipped from V and 7 bases from J, the junction kept 9 bases outside the gene matches. This CDR3 has 16 residues. Primers: 60 Vbeta forward and 13 Jbeta reverse. This table comes from immunoSEQ multiplex PCR, and its TCRdb copy is limited to in-frame clones, with some not included. The table has 79,000 or so clones, 60% to 85% seen once. J is TRBJ1-2 and V is TRBV4-1; 12 bases are a match to TRBD1. This receptor was identified in a woman aged 40 to 55 in good health and CMV-seropositive. Sequenced input: PBMCs. The CDR3 DNA sequence: TGCGCCAGCAGCCAGGTGGGACAGGGGGCGCCAATTGGCTACACCTTC. It encodes CASSQVGQGAPIGYTF.